Following are 10 T cell receptor beta chains from one sample sequenced in a study of cytomegalovirus exposure and HLA in healthy donors. PCR was performed using 60 Vbeta and 13 Jbeta primers. Assay used: immunoSEQ multiplex PCR; TCRdb lists only in-frame clones, some missing. The sample shows some 120,000 clones, around 8.5% of them seen only once. The sequenced sample was PBMCs. The receptors here all came from a man aged 35 to 55 in good health and CMV-seronegative.

This clone was counted a few times. V is TRBV7-2 and J is TRBJ2-5; 8 nucleotides match TRBD2. CDR3 length: 15 amino acids. Germline V CDR1 and CDR2: SGHTA, FQGNSA. V lost 2 bases, J lost 5 bases, and 7 bases stayed unmatched. For the CDR3, the DNA is TGTGCCAGCAGCTTAAGTAGCGGGGTCGCGGAGACCCAGTACTTC. Protein product: CASSLSSGVAETQYF.

The rearrangement links TRBV6-5 to TRBJ2-2; no firm D call. Germline V gives CDR1 MNHEY, CDR2 SVGAGI. The CDR3 covers 14 residues. V lost 4 bases to trimming and J lost 4 bases, with 10 bases between them. The CDR3 is CASSWSSGTGELFF. Written as DNA, the CDR3 is TGTGCCAGCAGTTGGAGCTCGGGCACCGGGGAGCTGTTTTTT.

This clone was seen a handful of times. The V and J genes are TRBV12-5 and TRBJ1-2; TRBD1 is a possible D gene (5 bases). Trimming shortened V by 6 bases and J by 3 bases, and 11 bases separated the two germline ends. Germline V gene lookup returns CDR1 LGHNT and CDR2 FRNRAP. CDR3 length: 13 residues. CDR3 amino acids: CASGDTIDYGYTF. The CDR3 DNA sequence: TGTGCTAGTGGGGACACCATTGACTATGGCTACACCTTC.

This chain links TRBV10-2 with TRBJ1-2; perhaps TRBD1 as D (5 bases). CDR1 is WSHSY and CDR2 is SAAADI in the germline V gene. Trimming stripped 5 bases from V and 6 bases from J, with 13 bases between. This CDR3 region has 13 residues. CDR3 nucleotide sequence: TGCGCCAGCAGTCCCCGGGGGGGTGATGGCTACACCTTC. It codes for CASSPRGGDGYTF.

This clone was observed a few times. The V gene is TRBV2, the J gene TRBJ1-3, with TRBD1 matching over 8 bases. CDR1 SNHLY and CDR2 FYNNEI come from the germline V gene. Trimming cost V 1 base and J 4 bases; bases outside gene matches: 6. The CDR3 totals 16 residues. CDR3 in amino acids: CASSEELQGEGNTIYF. The DNA of the CDR3 is TGTGCCAGCAGTGAAGAGCTACAGGGGGAAGGAAACACCATATATTTT.

This clone was counted between two and nine times. J is TRBJ2-3 and V is TRBV9; tentative D call: TRBD2 (5 bases). Germline V gene data show CDR1 as SGDLS and CDR2 as YYNGEE. V lost 0 bases, J lost 5 bases, and 7 bases lay in between. The CDR3 totals 13 residues. The CDR3, as DNA: TGTGCCAGCAGCGTAGGGACTGTAGATACGCAGTATTTT. Its protein is CASSVGTVDTQYF.

J is TRBJ1-1 and V is TRBV5-1; possibly TRBD1 for D (5 bases). The CDR3 has 14 amino acids. V shed 0 bases and J shed 1 base, with 7 bases lying between them. CDR1 SGHRS and CDR2 YFSETQ come from the germline V gene. The chain's CDR3 is CASSLAGGNTEAFF. CDR3 coding DNA: TGCGCCAGCAGCTTGGCGGGGGGGAACACTGAAGCTTTCTTT.

This clone showed up just a few times. The rearrangement uses TRBV19 and TRBJ1-5; the D is unclear. This CDR3 contains 14 residues. Germline CDR1 is LNHDA and CDR2 is SQIVND (reference sequence). Trimming stripped 3 bases from V and 4 bases from J, with 10 bases between. Written as DNA, the CDR3 is TGTGCCAGTAGTATTCGAGACGGGAATCAGCCCCAGCATTTT. It yields the protein CASSIRDGNQPQHF.

This chain connects TRBV9 to TRBJ2-1; D is unresolved. Trimming removed 3 bases at V and 0 bases at J, with 16 bases between. Per the germline V gene, CDR1 is SGDLS and CDR2 is YYNGEE. CDR3 length equals 17 residues. The CDR3 loop reads CASSGFEAPSSYNEQFF. Here the CDR3 DNA reads TGTGCCAGCAGCGGATTTGAGGCACCAAGCTCCTACAATGAGCAGTTCTTC.

V usage is TRBV13 and J usage is TRBJ1-1; D perhaps matches TRBD1 (6 bases). The V end was cut by 1 base, the J end by 5 bases, with 11 bases between. CDR3 size: 14 residues. Germline V CDR1 and CDR2: PRHDT, FYEKMQ (reference sequence). This chain's CDR3 is CASSLARGVTEAFF. The CDR3 DNA reads TGTGCCAGCAGCTTAGCCAGGGGAGTAACTGAAGCTTTCTTT.